This T cell receptor beta chain is from a study of T cells in Graves' hyperthyroidism and ophthalmopathy. This CDR3 has 17 residues. Germline CDR1 is ENHRY and CDR2 is SYGVKD. The trim removed 2 bases at V and 0 bases at J, leaving 2 bases unmatched. Amplified TCR beta CDR3 regions derived from RNA transcripts. First-round RT-PCR with HTBI primers amplified the TCR CDR3 region. Using its own MiXCR run on the multiplex PCR reads, TCRdb lists one record per CDR3 protein. Among fewer than 650,000 distinct CDR3 sequences listed, roughly 15% were seen once. There are a few counts of this clonotype. The specimen sequenced was blood. The receptor was derived from a woman aged 40 to 50 with Graves' hyperthyroidism. The chain recombines TRBV10-3 with TRBJ2-2; the match to TRBD2 covers 11 bases. The CDR3 DNA reads TGTGCCATCAGTGAGGGGACTAGCGGCCCGAACACCGGGGAGCTGTTTTTT. It specifies CAISEGTSGPNTGELFF.